This T cell receptor beta chain was recovered during a study of blood T cell repertoires in COVID-19. Original processing notes: Reference gene primers were amplified, and this amplification served to estimate nucleated cell counts. Assay: immunoSEQ multiplex PCR; the TCRdb copy retains only in-frame clones and omits some. That table furnishes V, J and clone size, whereas the DNA furnished D and trimming. This sample carries about 120,000 clones, approximately 90% of them seen once, and the ten largest clones take 4% to 5.5%. V dropped 4 bases and J dropped 5 bases, with 12 bases sitting between them. This CDR3 contains 15 residues. Germline CDR1 MGHDK, CDR2 SYGVNS.

This sequence joins TRBV25-1 and TRBJ1-6; D is uncertain. Sequencing was performed on peripheral blood. The clonotype was recovered from a woman between 45 and 60 years old with acute or convalescent COVID-19. CDR3 in DNA: TGTGCCAGCAGTGCGGGAAAAGTTGATAATTCACCCCTCCACTTT. Protein sequence: CASSAGKVDNSPLHF.